This T cell receptor beta chain was obtained from a study of shared clonotypes between healthy human individuals. Sequencing was performed with immunoSEQ multiplex PCR; in TCRdb, only in-frame clones are kept and a portion is missing. Here the sample spans approximately 1,000,000 clones, approximately 80% being singletons. CDR1 is LGHNA, CDR2 YNFKEQ, per germline. This CDR3 region has 15 residues. V lost 3 bases to trimming and J lost 5 bases, with 15 bases between them. All donors were Caucasian adults living in Nashville, Tennessee. The sample taken for sequencing was memory CD4+ T cells from PBMCs. The sample's subset: CD45RA-negative fraction. The source is a man between 18 and 29 years old in good health. Some clones in this sample may be carry-over from other donors' samples. The V gene is TRBV4-2, the J gene TRBJ2-3; no definite D call. CDR3 in DNA: TGTGCCAGCAGCCAGCCCCAGACCTCAGGAGATACGCAGTATTTT. Translation: CASSQPQTSGDTQYF.